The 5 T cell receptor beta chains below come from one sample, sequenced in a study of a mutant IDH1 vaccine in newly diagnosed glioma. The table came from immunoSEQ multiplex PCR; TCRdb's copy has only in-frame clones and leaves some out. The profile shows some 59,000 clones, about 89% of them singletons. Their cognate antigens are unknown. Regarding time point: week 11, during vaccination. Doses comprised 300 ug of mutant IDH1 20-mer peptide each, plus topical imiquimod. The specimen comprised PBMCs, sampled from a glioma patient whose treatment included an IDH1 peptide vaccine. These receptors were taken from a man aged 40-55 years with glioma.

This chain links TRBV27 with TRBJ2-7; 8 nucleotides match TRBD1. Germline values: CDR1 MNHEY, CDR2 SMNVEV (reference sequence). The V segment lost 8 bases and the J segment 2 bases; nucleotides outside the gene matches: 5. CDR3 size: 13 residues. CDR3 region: CASSRDRTYEQYF. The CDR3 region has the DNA TGTGCCAGCTCCCGGGACAGGACCTACGAGCAGTACTTC.

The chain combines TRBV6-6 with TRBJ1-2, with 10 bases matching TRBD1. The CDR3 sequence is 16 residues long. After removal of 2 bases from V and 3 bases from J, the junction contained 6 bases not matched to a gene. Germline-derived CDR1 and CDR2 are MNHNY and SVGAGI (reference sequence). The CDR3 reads CASSYRDRGNDYGYTF. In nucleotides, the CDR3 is TGTGCCAGCAGTTACCGGGACAGGGGTAATGACTATGGCTACACCTTC.

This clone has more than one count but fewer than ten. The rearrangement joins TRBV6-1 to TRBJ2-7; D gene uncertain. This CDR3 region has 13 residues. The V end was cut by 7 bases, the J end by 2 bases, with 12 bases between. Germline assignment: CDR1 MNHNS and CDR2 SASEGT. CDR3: CASNLGSTYEQYF. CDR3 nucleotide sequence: TGTGCCAGCAATCTCGGGTCGACCTACGAGCAGTACTTC.

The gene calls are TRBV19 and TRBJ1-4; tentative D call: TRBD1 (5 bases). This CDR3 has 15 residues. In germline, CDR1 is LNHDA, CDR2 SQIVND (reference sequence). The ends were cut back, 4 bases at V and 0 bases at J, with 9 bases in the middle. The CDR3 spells CASSTTQATNEKLFF. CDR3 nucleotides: TGTGCCAGTAGTACTACACAGGCAACTAATGAAAAACTGTTTTTT.

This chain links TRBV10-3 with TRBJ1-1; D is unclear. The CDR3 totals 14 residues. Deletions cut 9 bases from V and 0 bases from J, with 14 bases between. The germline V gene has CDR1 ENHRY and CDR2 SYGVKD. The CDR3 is CAIAGSAMNTEAFF. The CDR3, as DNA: TGTGCCATAGCTGGGAGCGCCATGAACACTGAAGCTTTCTTT.